This is a list of T cell receptor beta chains from one sample in a study of identical twins. MiXCR, run by TCRdb on the 5' RACE reads, gives a single entry per CDR3 protein. Here the sample spans roughly 1.6 million distinct CDR3 sequences, about 30% being singletons. The sequenced sample consisted of cord blood. These receptors originate from a newborn girl in good health. CDR3s include the opening cysteine and the closing phenylalanine or tryptophan. A D gene is named only where the DNA matches it firmly. Not every row has a clone size; where given, it reads once, few, many or a size class.

>TRBJ2-4|TRBD1|TRBV20-1|few
CSARDRDGLAKNIQYF
TGCAGTGCTAGGGACAGGGATGGCCTAGCCAAAAACATTCAGTACTTC
>TRBJ2-2|TRBD2|TRBV20-1|.
CSAEGLENTGELFF
TGCAGTGCCGAAGGACTAGAGAACACCGGGGAGCTGTTTTTT
>TRBJ1-2|.|TRBV6-5|few
CASSLFFSRENYGYTF
TGTGCCAGCAGTTTATTTTTTTCCCGGGAAAACTATGGCTACACCTTC
>TRBJ2-1|TRBD1|TRBV2|few
CASSDHSGQGPKQFF
TGTGCCAGCAGTGACCATTCCGGACAGGGCCCCAAGCAGTTCTTC
>TRBJ2-3|.|TRBV28|many
CASSFGTSDTQYF
TGTGCCAGCAGTTTCGGGACCTCCGATACGCAGTATTTT
>TRBJ2-5|.|TRBV7-6|few
CASSLAAGRETQYF
TGTGCCAGCAGCTTAGCTGCGGGGAGAGAGACCCAGTACTTC
>TRBJ2-5|.|TRBV21-1|few
CASSSAGTKVREQYF
TGTGCCAGCAGCTCAGCAGGGACTAAAGTTCGTGAGCAGTACTTC
>TRBJ2-7|TRBD2|TRBV24-1|.
CATSDLRGLAGGRNEQYF
TGTGCCACCAGTGATTTAAGAGGACTAGCGGGAGGTAGGAATGAGCAGTACTTC
>TRBJ2-3|TRBD2|TRBV5-6|few
CASSLGGLAGPTQYF
TGTGCCAGCAGCTTAGGGGGACTAGCCGGGCCTACGCAGTATTTT
>TRBJ2-1|TRBD2|TRBV13|few
CASSYLAGGPKRSYNEQFF
TGTGCCAGCAGCTACTTAGCGGGAGGGCCAAAACGCTCCTACAATGAGCAGTTCTTC
>TRBJ2-1|.|TRBV20-1|.
CSQDFHYNEQFF
TGCAGTCAGGACTTCCACTACAATGAGCAGTTCTTC
>TRBJ2-5|.|TRBV15|few
CATSRQQETQYF
TGTGCCACCAGCAGACAACAAGAGACCCAGTACTTC
>TRBJ2-4|TRBD2|TRBV7-2|.
CASSLAGVSIQYF
TGTGCCAGCAGCCTAGCGGGAGTTTCCATTCAGTACTTC
>TRBJ2-1|TRBD2|TRBV2|.
CASSEGLAGGQETQFF
TGTGCCAGCAGTGAAGGACTAGCGGGAGGACAAGAGACCCAGTTCTTC
>TRBJ2-7|.|TRBV25-1|.
CASSEGGGSPYEQYF
TGTGCCAGCAGTGAAGGGGGCGGGAGCCCCTACGAGCAGTACTTC
>TRBJ1-2|TRBD1|TRBV2|.
CASSVLGQGVGYTF
TGTGCCAGCAGTGTTCTAGGACAGGGCGTTGGCTACACCTTC
>TRBJ1-1|TRBD1|TRBV7-2|few
CASSSSGGLNTEAFF
TGTGCCAGCAGCTCCTCAGGGGGCCTGAACACTGAAGCTTTCTTT
>TRBJ2-3|.|TRBV7-2|many
CASSLAFGTDTQYF
TGTGCCAGCAGCTTAGCTTTCGGCACAGATACGCAGTATTTT
>TRBJ2-7|TRBD2|TRBV6-5|.
CASSRRSGSSYNEQYF
TGTGCCAGCAGCCGAAGGAGCGGGAGCTCCTACAATGAGCAGTACTTC
>TRBJ2-3|.|TRBV6-6|.
CASSYRTRTDTQYF
TGTGCCAGCAGTTACCGGACTCGCACAGATACGCAGTATTTT
>TRBJ1-2|.|TRBV2|.
CTSNSGQNYGYTF
TGTACCAGCAATTCAGGACAGAACTATGGCTACACCTTC
>TRBJ2-2|.|TRBV20-1|.
CSAQRSTGELFF
TGCAGTGCCCAGCGGAGCACCGGGGAGCTGTTTTTT
>TRBJ2-7|.|TRBV29-1|few
CSVRGNEQYF
TGTAGCGTTCGGGGGAACGAGCAGTACTTC
>TRBJ2-3|.|TRBV6-1|.
CASSDSPLTDTQYF
TGTGCCAGCAGTGATAGCCCACTCACAGATACGCAGTATTTT
>TRBJ2-3|TRBD1|TRBV29-1|few
CSVENKGKRQGGGSTQYF
TGCAGCGTTGAAAATAAGGGAAAACGACAGGGGGGAGGGAGTACGCAGTATTTT
>TRBJ2-3|TRBD2|TRBV4-2|.
CASSQVEEGPSGRNTQYF
TGTGCCAGCAGCCAAGTTGAGGAAGGGCCTAGCGGGAGGAATACGCAGTATTTT
>TRBJ1-2|.|TRBV2|few
CASSENPGGGYTF
TGTGCCAGCAGTGAAAACCCTGGAGGAGGCTACACCTTC
>TRBJ1-4|TRBD1|TRBV6-1|.
CASRLQGTGEKLFF
TGTGCCAGCAGGTTACAGGGGACCGGTGAAAAACTGTTTTTT
>TRBJ2-1|.|TRBV7-9|.
CASSKRPDNEQFF
TGTGCCAGCAGTAAACGACCTGACAATGAGCAGTTCTTC
>TRBJ2-7|TRBD2|TRBV5-1|.
CAGSWGLAEYNEQYF
TGCGCCGGCAGTTGGGGACTAGCGGAATACAATGAGCAGTACTTC
>TRBJ1-2|.|TRBV5-1|few
CASSLAGVPYGYTF
TGCGCCAGCAGCTTGGCCGGAGTTCCCTATGGCTACACCTTC
>TRBJ2-5|.|TRBV5-6|.
CASSFGASAAQYF
TGTGCCAGCAGCTTTGGGGCTAGCGCCGCTCAGTACTTC
>TRBJ1-2|.|TRBV7-2|.
CASSLVRGRYGYGCTF
TGTGCCAGCAGCTTAGTGAGGGGAAGGTACGGCTATGGCTGCACCTTC
>TRBJ1-1|.|TRBV27|.
CASSLASPGRTEAFF
TGTGCCAGCAGTTTAGCTTCTCCGGGTCGCACTGAAGCTTTCTTT
>TRBJ2-7|TRBD2|TRBV20-1|many
CSARPGLAYEQYF
TGCAGTGCTCGACCGGGACTAGCGTACGAGCAGTACTTC
>TRBJ1-2|TRBD1|TRBV3-1|.
CASSQLGTGDDYGYTF
TGTGCCAGCAGCCAACTTGGGACAGGGGATGACTATGGCTACACCTTC
>TRBJ2-7|.|TRBV10-3|.
CAISDRRSSYEQYF
TGTGCCATCAGTGACCGGCGCAGCTCCTACGAGCAGTACTTC
>TRBJ1-4|.|TRBV4-1|.
CASSARTAANEKLFF
TGCGCCAGCAGCGCGCGGACAGCAGCTAATGAAAAACTGTTTTTT
>TRBJ2-3|TRBD1|TRBV5-1|many
CASSLGGADTQYF
TGTGCCAGCAGTTTAGGGGGCGCAGATACGCAGTATTTT
>TRBJ2-1|.|TRBV12-3/TRBV12-4|once
CASSLGGSPFQETQFF
TGTGCCAGCAGTTTAGGGGGGTCCCCTTTTCAAGAGACCCAGTTCTTC
>TRBJ2-7|.|TRBV2|.
CASSEARPSYEQYF
TGTGCCAGCAGTGAAGCGCGACCGAGCTACGAGCAGTACTTC
>TRBJ2-1|.|TRBV10-2|.
CASSETRLTDEQFF
TGCGCCAGCAGTGAGACTCGATTAACGGATGAGCAGTTCTTC
>TRBJ1-5|TRBD1|TRBV20-1|few
CSAMGQNQPQHF
TGCAGTGCTATGGGACAGAATCAGCCCCAGCATTTT
>TRBJ1-3|TRBD1|TRBV28|few
CASRGGTGSGNTIYF
TGTGCCAGCAGGGGAGGGACAGGTTCTGGAAACACCATATATTTT
>TRBJ2-1|.|TRBV5-1|few
CASSAPRLSSYNEQFF
TGCGCCAGCAGCGCCCCGAGACTTTCATCCTACAATGAGCAGTTCTTC
>TRBJ2-5|.|TRBV20-1|.
CSAFSAPPGKGQYF
TGCAGTGCGTTTAGCGCGCCTCCCGGCAAGGGGCAGTACTTC
>TRBJ1-2|TRBD1|TRBV4-1|few
CASSQDRGTGYGYTF
TGCGCCAGCAGCCAAGATCGAGGGACAGGGTATGGCTACACCTTC
>TRBJ2-1|TRBD2|TRBV28|.
CASSLFGRADEQSF
TGTGCCAGCAGTTTGTTCGGGAGGGCCGATGAGCAGTCCTTC
>TRBJ1-3|TRBD1|TRBV9|.
CASSVGTATGNTIYF
TGTGCCAGCAGCGTCGGGACAGCTACTGGAAACACCATATATTTT
>TRBJ2-3|.|TRBV7-2|few
CASRPFGTDTQYF
TGTGCCAGCAGACCATTCGGGACAGATACGCAGTATTTT
>TRBJ2-1|TRBD2|TRBV20-1|few
CSAFSGRAGNEQFF
TGCAGTGCTTTTAGCGGGAGGGCCGGCAATGAGCAGTTCTTC
>TRBJ1-2|.|TRBV12-3/TRBV12-4|.
CASSFRDIPNYGYTF
TGTGCCAGCAGTTTTCGGGACATCCCTAACTATGGCTACACCTTC